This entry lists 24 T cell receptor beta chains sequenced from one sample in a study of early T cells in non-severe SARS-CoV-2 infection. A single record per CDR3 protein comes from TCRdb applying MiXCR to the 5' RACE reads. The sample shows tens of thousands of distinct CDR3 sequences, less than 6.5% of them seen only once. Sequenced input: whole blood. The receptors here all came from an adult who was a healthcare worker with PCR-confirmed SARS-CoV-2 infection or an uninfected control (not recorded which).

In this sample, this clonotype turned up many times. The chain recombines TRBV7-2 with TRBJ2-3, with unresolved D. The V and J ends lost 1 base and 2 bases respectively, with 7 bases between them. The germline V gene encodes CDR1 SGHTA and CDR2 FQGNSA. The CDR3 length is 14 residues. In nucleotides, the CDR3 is TGTGCCAGCAGCTTAGGGGTCCCCACAGATACGCAGTATTTT. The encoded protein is CASSLGVPTDTQYF. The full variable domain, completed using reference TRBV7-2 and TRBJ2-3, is GAGVSQSPSNKVTEKGKDVELRCDPISGHTALYWYRQSLGQGLEFLIYFQGNSAPDKSGLPSDRFSAERTGGSVSTLTIQRTQQEDSAVYLCASSLGVPTDTQYFGPGTRLTVL.

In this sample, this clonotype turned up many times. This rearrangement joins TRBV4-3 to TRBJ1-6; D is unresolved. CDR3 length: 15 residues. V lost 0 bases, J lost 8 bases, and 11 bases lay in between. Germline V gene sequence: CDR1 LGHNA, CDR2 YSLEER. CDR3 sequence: CASSQDPGEDSPLHF. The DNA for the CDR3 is TGCGCCAGCAGCCAAGACCCCGGGGAAGATTCACCCCTCCACTTT.

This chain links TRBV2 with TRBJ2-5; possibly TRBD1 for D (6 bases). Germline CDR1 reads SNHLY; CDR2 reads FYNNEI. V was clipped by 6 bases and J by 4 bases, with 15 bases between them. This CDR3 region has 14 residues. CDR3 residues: CASRYRDGGETQYF. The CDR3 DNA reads TGTGCCAGCAGATACAGGGATGGGGGAGAGACCCAGTACTTC.

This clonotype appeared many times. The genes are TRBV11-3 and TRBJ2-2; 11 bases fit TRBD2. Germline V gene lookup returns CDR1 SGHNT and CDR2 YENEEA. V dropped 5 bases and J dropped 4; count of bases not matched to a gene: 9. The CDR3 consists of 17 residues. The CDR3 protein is CASSPGGTSGFTGELFF. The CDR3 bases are TGTGCCAGCAGCCCAGGGGGGACTAGCGGATTCACCGGGGAGCTGTTTTTT.

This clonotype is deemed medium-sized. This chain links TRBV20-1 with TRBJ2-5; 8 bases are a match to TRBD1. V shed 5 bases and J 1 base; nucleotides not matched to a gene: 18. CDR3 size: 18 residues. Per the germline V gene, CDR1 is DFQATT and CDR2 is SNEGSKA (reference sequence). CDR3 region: CSAGKPGYRGSLQETQYF. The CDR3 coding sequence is TGCAGTGCTGGCAAGCCGGGATACAGGGGGAGCCTCCAAGAGACCCAGTACTTC.

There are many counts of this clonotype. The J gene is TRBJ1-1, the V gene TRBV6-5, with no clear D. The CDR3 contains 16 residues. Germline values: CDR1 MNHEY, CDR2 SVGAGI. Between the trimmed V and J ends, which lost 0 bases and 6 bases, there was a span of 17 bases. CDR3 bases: TGTGCCAGCAGTTACTCCCTAGTTTCGCGGAGGGCTGAAGCTTTCTTT. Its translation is CASSYSLVSRRAEAFF.

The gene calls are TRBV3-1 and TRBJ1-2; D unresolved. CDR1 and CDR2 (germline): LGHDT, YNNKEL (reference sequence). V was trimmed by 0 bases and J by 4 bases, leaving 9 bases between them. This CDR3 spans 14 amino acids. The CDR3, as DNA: TGTGCCAGCAGCCAAGATAGAGGCCTCTATGGCTACACCTTC. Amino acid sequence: CASSQDRGLYGYTF.

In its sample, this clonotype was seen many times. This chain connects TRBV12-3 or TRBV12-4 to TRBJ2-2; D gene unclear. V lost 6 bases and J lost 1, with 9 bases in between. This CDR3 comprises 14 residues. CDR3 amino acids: CASRLTLNTGELFF. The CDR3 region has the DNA TGTGCCAGCAGGCTGACTTTGAACACCGGGGAGCTGTTTTTT.

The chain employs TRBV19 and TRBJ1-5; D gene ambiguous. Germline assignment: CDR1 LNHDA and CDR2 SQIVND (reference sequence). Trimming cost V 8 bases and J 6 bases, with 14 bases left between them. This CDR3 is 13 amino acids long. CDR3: CASGPALGQPQHF. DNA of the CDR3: TGTGCCAGTGGACCGGCTCTGGGTCAGCCCCAGCATTTT.

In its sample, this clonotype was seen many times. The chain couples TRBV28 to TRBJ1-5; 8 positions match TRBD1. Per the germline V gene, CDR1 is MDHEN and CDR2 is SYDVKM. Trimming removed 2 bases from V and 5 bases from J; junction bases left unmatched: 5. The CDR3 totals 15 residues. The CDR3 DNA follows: TGTGCCAGCAGTTTACAGGGGGCGCTTGATCAGCCCCAGCATTTT. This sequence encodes CASSLQGALDQPQHF.

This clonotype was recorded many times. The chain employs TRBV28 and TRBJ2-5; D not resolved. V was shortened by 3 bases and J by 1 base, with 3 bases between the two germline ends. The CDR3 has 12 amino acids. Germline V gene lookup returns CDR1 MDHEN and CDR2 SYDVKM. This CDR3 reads CASSFIQETQYF. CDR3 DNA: TGTGCCAGCAGTTTTATCCAAGAGACCCAGTACTTC.

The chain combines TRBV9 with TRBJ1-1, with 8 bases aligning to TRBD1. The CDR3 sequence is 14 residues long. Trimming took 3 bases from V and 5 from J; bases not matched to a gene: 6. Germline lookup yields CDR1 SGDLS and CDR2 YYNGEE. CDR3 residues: CASSAVGQATEAFF. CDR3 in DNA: TGTGCCAGCAGCGCCGTGGGACAGGCAACTGAAGCTTTCTTT.

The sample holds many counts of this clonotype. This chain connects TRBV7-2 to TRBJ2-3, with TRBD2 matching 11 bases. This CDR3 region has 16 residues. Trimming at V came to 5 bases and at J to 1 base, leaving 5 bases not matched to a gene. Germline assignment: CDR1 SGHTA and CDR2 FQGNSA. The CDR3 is CASSIISGGGTDTQYF. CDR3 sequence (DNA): TGTGCCAGCAGCATTATTAGCGGGGGGGGCACAGATACGCAGTATTTT.

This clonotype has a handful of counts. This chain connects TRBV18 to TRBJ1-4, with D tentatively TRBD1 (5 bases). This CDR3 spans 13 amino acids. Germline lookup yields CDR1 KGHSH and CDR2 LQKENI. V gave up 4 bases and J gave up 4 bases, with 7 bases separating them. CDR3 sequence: CASSRDGNEKLFF. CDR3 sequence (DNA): TGTGCCAGCTCACGGGACGGTAATGAAAAACTGTTTTTT. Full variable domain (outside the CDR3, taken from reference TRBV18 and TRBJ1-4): NAGVMQNPRHLVRRRGQEARLRCSPMKGHSHVYWYRQLPEEGLKFMVYLQKENIIDESGMPKERFSAEFPKEGPSILRIQQVVRGDSAAYFCASSRDGNEKLFFGSGTQLSVL.

The CDR3 DNA sequence: TGTGCCAGCAGCTTAGTGGGGGCCAACACAGATACGCAGTATTTT. Protein product: CASSLVGANTDTQYF. This chain connects TRBV11-2 to TRBJ2-3, with D perhaps TRBD1 (6 bases). CDR3 size: 15 residues. V dropped 1 base and J dropped 2 bases, with 10 bases sitting between them. Germline V gene lookup returns CDR1 SGHAT and CDR2 FQNNGV.

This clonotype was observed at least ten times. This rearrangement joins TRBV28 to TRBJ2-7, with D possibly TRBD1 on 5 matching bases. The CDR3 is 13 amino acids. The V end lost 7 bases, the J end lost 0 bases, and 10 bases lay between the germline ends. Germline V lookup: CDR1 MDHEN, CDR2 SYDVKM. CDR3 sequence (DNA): TGTGCCAGCATGGACAACAACTCCTACGAGCAGTACTTC. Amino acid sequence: CASMDNNSYEQYF.

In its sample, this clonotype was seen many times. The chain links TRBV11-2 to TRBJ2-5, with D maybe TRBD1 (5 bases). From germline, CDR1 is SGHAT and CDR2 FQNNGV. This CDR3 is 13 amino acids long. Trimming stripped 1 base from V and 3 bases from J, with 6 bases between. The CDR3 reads CASSLVREETQYF. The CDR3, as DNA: TGTGCCAGCAGCTTAGTCAGGGAAGAGACCCAGTACTTC.

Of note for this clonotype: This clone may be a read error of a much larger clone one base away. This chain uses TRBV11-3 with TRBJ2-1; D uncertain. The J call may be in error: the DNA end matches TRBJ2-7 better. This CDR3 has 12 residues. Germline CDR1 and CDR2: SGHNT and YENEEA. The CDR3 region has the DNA TGTGCCAGCAGCTTAGCTGCCAATGAGCAGTACTTC. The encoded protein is CASSLAANEQYF.

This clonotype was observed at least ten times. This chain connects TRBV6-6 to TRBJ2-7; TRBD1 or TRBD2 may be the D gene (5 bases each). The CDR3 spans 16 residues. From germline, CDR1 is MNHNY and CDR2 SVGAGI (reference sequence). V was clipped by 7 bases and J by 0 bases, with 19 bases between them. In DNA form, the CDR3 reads TGTGCCAGCACCCGGGGTCTCGGGACGAGCTCCTACGAGCAGTACTTC. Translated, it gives CASTRGLGTSSYEQYF.

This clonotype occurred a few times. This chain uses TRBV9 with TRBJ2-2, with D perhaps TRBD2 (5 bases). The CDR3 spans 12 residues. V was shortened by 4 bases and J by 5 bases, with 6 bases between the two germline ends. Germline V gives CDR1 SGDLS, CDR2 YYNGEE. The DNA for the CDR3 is TGTGCCAGCAGCCCGGGAACCGGGGAGCTGTTTTTT. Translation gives CASSPGTGELFF.

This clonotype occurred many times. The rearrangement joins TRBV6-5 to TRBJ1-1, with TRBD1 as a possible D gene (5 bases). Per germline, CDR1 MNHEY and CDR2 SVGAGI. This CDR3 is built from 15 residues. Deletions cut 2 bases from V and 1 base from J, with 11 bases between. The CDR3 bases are TGTGCCAGCAGTTACGAGTCAGGGAGGAACACTGAAGCTTTCTTT. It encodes CASSYESGRNTEAFF.

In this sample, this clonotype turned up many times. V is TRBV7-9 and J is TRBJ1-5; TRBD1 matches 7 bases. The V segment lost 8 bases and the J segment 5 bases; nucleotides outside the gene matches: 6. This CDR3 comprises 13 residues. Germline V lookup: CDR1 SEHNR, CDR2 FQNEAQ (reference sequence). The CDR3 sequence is CASGTQGHQPQHF. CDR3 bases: TGTGCCAGCGGTACACAGGGGCATCAGCCCCAGCATTTT. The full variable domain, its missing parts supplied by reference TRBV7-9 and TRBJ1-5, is DTGVSQNPRHKITKRGQNVTFRCDPISEHNRLYWYRQTLGQGPEFLTYFQNEAQLEKSRLLSDRFSAERPKGSFSTLEIQRTEQGDSAMYLCASGTQGHQPQHFGDGTRLSIL.

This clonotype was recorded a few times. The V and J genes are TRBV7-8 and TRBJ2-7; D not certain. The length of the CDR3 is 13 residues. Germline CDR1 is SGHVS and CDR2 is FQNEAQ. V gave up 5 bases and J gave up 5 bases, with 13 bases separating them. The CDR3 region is CASSPRLRDEQYF. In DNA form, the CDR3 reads TGTGCCAGCAGCCCCCGTCTCCGCGACGAGCAGTACTTC.

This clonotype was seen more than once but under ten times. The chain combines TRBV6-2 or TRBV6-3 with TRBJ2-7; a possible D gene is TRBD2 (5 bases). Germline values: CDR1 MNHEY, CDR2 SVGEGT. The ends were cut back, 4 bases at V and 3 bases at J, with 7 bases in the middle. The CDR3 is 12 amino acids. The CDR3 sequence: CASSSTSYEQYF. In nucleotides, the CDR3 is TGTGCCAGCAGTTCAACTAGCTACGAGCAGTACTTC.